This T cell receptor beta chain was profiled in a study of molecular identifiers for immune sequencing clone quantification. Overall study findings and caveats: Spiked Jurkat TCR RNA equal to one cell could reportedly be picked out among some 1 million naive cells.

A single record per CDR3 protein comes from TCRdb applying MiXCR to the PCR reads. The table records a few hundred thousand distinct CDR3 sequences, roughly a quarter of them present only once. Germline loops: CDR1 MGHRA, CDR2 YSYEKL. The CDR3 runs to 14 residues. On this clonotype itself: What it binds is not known. A junction boundary mismatches the germline segment, possibly from a read error.

This sequence joins TRBV4-1 and TRBJ1-1; D unresolved. This TCR came from a human donor in good health. Some libraries in this study had Jurkat cell RNA spiked in. Sequencing was done on a sample of naive CD8+ T cells from blood, with Jurkat cell RNA spiked in. This sample's subset: FACS-sorted CD8+CD4-CCR7+CD45RA+ naive T cells. The CDR3 reads CARSQDAANPEAFF. The DNA for the CDR3 is TGCGCCCGCAGCCAAGATGCAGCGAACCCTGAAGCTTTCTTT.